This TCR beta chain appears in the sequencing data of a study of spatial heterogeneity in lung cancer. Whole-study results and caveats: Tumors with more nonsynonymous mutations had more expanded intratumoral alpha and beta TCRs.

This clonotype was seen more than once but under ten times. Its antigen is unknown. CDR1 and CDR2 from the germline V gene are SEHNR and FQNEAQ (reference sequence). The CDR3 runs to 14 residues. V lost 9 bases, J lost 11 bases, and 13 bases stayed unmatched. The time point here: sample taken at primary tumor resection. Sequencing was performed on whole RNA extracted from tumor and nontumor lung tissue, or from frozen PBMC, and the material was left unsorted. Individually, TCR cDNA molecules were each labelled with a unique molecular identifier. TCRdb re-derived calls from the 5' RACE reads in MiXCR, one entry per CDR3 protein. This repertoire shows about 9,600 distinct CDR3 sequences, about 6.5% found once; its top ten account for 7.1%.

Sequences were derived from lung tumor tissue, sampled at surgery. The J gene is TRBJ1-4, the V gene TRBV7-9; 9 bases line up with TRBD1. The clonotype comes from a female donor with early-stage non-small cell lung cancer. DNA of the CDR3: TGTGCCAGTGGAGAGGTGCGGGACAGGGAGAAACTGTTTTTT. Amino acid sequence: CASGEVRDREKLFF.